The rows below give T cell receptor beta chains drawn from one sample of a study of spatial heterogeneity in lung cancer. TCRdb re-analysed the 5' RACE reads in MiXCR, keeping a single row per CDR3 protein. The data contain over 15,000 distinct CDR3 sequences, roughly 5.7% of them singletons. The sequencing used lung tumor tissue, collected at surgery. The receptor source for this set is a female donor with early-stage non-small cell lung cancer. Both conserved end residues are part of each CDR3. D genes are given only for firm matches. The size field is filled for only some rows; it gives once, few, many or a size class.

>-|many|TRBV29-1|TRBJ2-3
CSVPWADTQYF
TGCAGCGTGCCCTGGGCAGATACGCAGTATTTT
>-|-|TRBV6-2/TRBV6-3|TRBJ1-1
CASSYAPAPDGEAFF
TGTGCCAGCAGTTATGCCCCTGCCCCGGACGGTGAAGCTTTCTTT
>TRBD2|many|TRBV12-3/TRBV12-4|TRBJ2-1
CASSRSGVYNEQFF
TGTGCCAGCAGTCGTAGCGGGGTCTACAATGAGCAGTTCTTC
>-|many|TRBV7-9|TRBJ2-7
CASSFRYEQYF
TGTGCCAGCAGCTTCCGCTACGAGCAGTACTTC
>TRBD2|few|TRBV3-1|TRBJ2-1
CASSQDRASGVLSYNEQFF
TGTGCCAGCAGCCAAGATAGGGCTAGCGGGGTACTATCCTACAATGAGCAGTTCTTC
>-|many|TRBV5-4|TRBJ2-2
CASSLGWRNTGELFF
TGTGCCAGCAGCTTGGGGTGGAGGAACACCGGGGAGCTGTTTTTT
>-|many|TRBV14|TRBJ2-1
CASSQNEGQEQFF
TGTGCCAGCAGCCAAAACGAGGGGCAAGAGCAGTTCTTC
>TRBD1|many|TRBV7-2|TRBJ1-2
CASSLEGTAYGYTF
TGTGCCAGCAGCTTAGAGGGGACAGCCTATGGCTACACCTTC
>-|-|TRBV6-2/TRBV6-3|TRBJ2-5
CASSYLGTETQYF
TGTGCCAGCAGTTACCTGGGGACCGAGACCCAGTACTTC
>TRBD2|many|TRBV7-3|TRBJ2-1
CASSSTSGPYNEQFF
TGTGCCAGCAGCTCAACTAGCGGGCCCTACAATGAGCAGTTCTTC
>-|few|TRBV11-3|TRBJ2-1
CASSSNPAGEQFF
TGTGCCAGCAGCTCTAATCCCGCAGGTGAGCAGTTCTTC
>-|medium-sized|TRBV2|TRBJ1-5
CASSDFGDYQPQHF
TGTGCCAGCAGTGATTTCGGGGACTATCAGCCCCAGCATTTT
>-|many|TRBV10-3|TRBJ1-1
CATLGPNLEAFF
TGTGCCACGCTGGGCCCCAATCTCGAAGCTTTCTTT
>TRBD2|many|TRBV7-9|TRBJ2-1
CASSSLAGVVEQFF
TGTGCCAGCAGCTCGCTAGCGGGAGTGGTTGAGCAGTTCTTC
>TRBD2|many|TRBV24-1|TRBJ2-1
CATTSSGRANEQFF
TGTGCCACCACTTCCAGCGGGAGGGCCAATGAGCAGTTCTTC
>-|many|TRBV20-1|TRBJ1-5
CSARGPGAGNQPQHF
TGCAGTGCTAGAGGGCCCGGGGCAGGGAATCAGCCCCAGCATTTT
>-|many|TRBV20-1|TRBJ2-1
CSARRRTYSYNEQFF
TGCAGTGCTAGACGTAGGACGTACTCCTACAATGAGCAGTTCTTC
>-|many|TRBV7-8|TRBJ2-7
CASSSHRYEQYF
TGTGCCAGCAGCTCACATCGCTACGAGCAGTACTTC
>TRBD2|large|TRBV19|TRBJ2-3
CASSRTSGSYDTQYF
TGTGCCAGTAGCCGGACTAGCGGGAGTTATGATACGCAGTATTTT
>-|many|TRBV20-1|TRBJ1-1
CSASPTTENTEAFF
TGCAGTGCTAGTCCCACGACGGAGAACACTGAAGCTTTCTTT
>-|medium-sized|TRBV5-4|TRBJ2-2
CASSFLGGRVGTNTGELFF
TGTGCCAGCAGCTTTTTAGGGGGGCGCGTCGGAACGAACACCGGGGAGCTGTTTTTT